What follows is one TCR beta chain and its context. This sample was taken from a study of long-term antiretroviral therapy in people with HIV. Each donor had at least one pre-ART and at least two post-ART PBMC samples. Researchers ran immunoSEQ v3.0 at survey level. TCRdb's table, derived via immunoSEQ multiplex PCR, lists solely in-frame clones and lacks some. The table has approximately 20,000 clones, 70% to 85% seen once. CDR1 and CDR2 from the germline V gene are SGDLS and YYNGEE. The junction had 9 bases not matched to a gene; V was cut back by 5 bases and J by 10 bases. This CDR3 contains 14 residues.

The chain couples TRBV9 to TRBJ1-4, with 9 positions matching TRBD1. The sequencing here drew on unsorted PBMCs, taken 0.5 years after starting antiretroviral therapy. The origin of this receptor is a man aged 18 to 35 with HIV. CDR3 region: CASRRTGVRGKLFF. CDR3 in DNA: TGTGCCAGCAGAAGGACAGGGGTGAGGGGAAAACTGTTTTTT.